The next 13 T cell receptor beta chains were all read from a single sample in a study of blood T cell repertoires in COVID-19. Sequencing was performed with immunoSEQ multiplex PCR; in TCRdb, only in-frame clones are kept and a portion is missing. The table records some 180,000 clones, under 90% of them present only once. The sample comprised peripheral blood. The receptor set was obtained from a man aged 35 to 55 with acute or convalescent COVID-19.

The chain is built from TRBV14 and TRBJ2-2; D possibly corresponds to TRBD1 (5 bases). Looked up from germline, CDR1 is SGHDN and CDR2 is FVKESK. The CDR3 is 14 amino acids. V lost 6 bases and J 6 bases, leaving 14 bases between the germline ends. The CDR3 protein is CASRGRVKSGELFF. Written as DNA, the CDR3 is TGTGCCAGCAGAGGCAGGGTGAAGTCCGGGGAGCTGTTTTTT.

V gene TRBV5-6 combines with J gene TRBJ1-2; 7 bases are shared with TRBD1. This CDR3 spans 19 amino acids. The V gene end was trimmed by 0 bases and the J gene end by 0 bases; junction bases not matched to a gene: 14. Germline V CDR1 and CDR2: SGHDT, YYEEEE. CDR3 loop: CASSLGAPGTVLPNYGYTF. For the CDR3, the DNA is TGTGCCAGCAGCTTGGGGGCACCCGGGACAGTCTTACCTAACTATGGCTACACCTTC. Full variable domain (outside the CDR3, taken from reference TRBV5-6 and TRBJ1-2): DAGVTQSPTHLIKTRGQQVTLRCSPKSGHDTVSWYQQALGQGPQFIFQYYEEEERQRGNFPDRFSGHQFPNYSSELNVNALLLGDSALYLCASSLGAPGTVLPNYGYTFGSGTRLTVV.

In DNA, the CDR3 is TGTGCCAGTAGAGGGTTTGGGGCGAGTGAAGCTTTCTTT. It is translated as CASRGFGASEAFF. The genes are TRBV19 and TRBJ1-1, with D possibly TRBD1 on 5 matching bases. V lost 6 bases, J lost 7 bases, and 15 bases lay in between. Looked up from germline, CDR1 is LNHDA and CDR2 is SQIVND (reference sequence). CDR3 length equals 13 residues.

The CDR3 bases are TGTGCCAGCAGCATGGGACTAGCGGGGGGCCGCACAGATACGCAGTATTTT. Protein sequence: CASSMGLAGGRTDTQYF. The chain recombines TRBV7-2 with TRBJ2-3, with 15 bases matching TRBD2. The CDR3 runs 17 residues. Germline assignment: CDR1 SGHTA and CDR2 FQGNSA. With V trimmed by 5 bases and J by 1 base, 4 bases remained unmatched.

This CDR3 is CATNLPGGNYGYTF. The CDR3 region has the DNA TGTGCCACCAACCTTCCCGGGGGGAACTATGGCTACACCTTC. This chain connects TRBV15 to TRBJ1-2; D is perhaps TRBD1 (5 bases). Trimming stripped 7 bases from V and 2 bases from J, with 14 bases between. Germline lookup yields CDR1 LNHNV and CDR2 YYDKDF (reference sequence). The CDR3 covers 14 residues. Combining the CDR3 with reference TRBV15 and TRBJ1-2 gives the whole variable domain DAMVIQNPRYQVTQFGKPVTLSCSQTLNHNVMYWYQQKSSQAPKLLFHYYDKDFNNEADTPDNFQSRRPNTSFCFLDIRSPGLGDTAMYLCATNLPGGNYGYTFGSGTRLTVV.

V usage is TRBV27 and J usage is TRBJ1-5, with 9 positions matching TRBD1. The CDR3 length is 17 residues. Unmatched junction bases numbered 11, after V lost 8 bases and J lost 0 bases. CDR1 is MNHEY, CDR2 SMNVEV, per germline (reference sequence). The CDR3 coding sequence is TGTGCCAGCGGATTATTAACAGGGGGCTATAGCAATCAGCCCCAGCATTTT. Protein product: CASGLLTGGYSNQPQHF.

The chain's CDR3 is CASSPYQGQSETQYF. The CDR3 DNA follows: TGTGCCAGCAGCCCCTATCAGGGTCAATCAGAGACCCAGTACTTC. This chain joins TRBV3-1 (or the pseudogene TRBV3-2) and TRBJ2-5, with D possibly being TRBD1 (5 bases). The CDR3 runs 15 residues. Germline assignment: CDR1 LGHDT and CDR2 YNNKEL (reference sequence). V dropped 4 bases and J dropped 4 bases, with 16 bases sitting between them.

The CDR3 sequence: CASSNSGGANEQFF. The CDR3 nucleotides read TGTGCCAGCAGCAATAGCGGGGGGGCTAATGAGCAGTTCTTC. The genes are TRBV5-4 and TRBJ2-1; TRBD2 matches 11 bases. Germline values: CDR1 SGHNT, CDR2 YYREEE (reference sequence). V shed 4 bases and J 7 bases; nucleotides not matched to a gene: 4. CDR3 length equals 14 residues.

V and J are TRBV7-2 and TRBJ2-5; TRBD2 agrees at 7 bases. CDR1 is SGHTA and CDR2 is FQGNSA in the germline V gene. V dropped 7 bases and J dropped 4; count of bases not matched to a gene: 6. The CDR3 extends over 13 amino acids. This CDR3 is CASTAGVGETQYF. Written as DNA, the CDR3 is TGTGCCAGCACCGCGGGGGTAGGAGAGACCCAGTACTTC.

The rearrangement uses TRBV12-3 or TRBV12-4 and TRBJ2-1; D remains ambiguous. The CDR3 consists of 12 residues. V dropped 5 bases and J dropped 6 bases, with 8 bases sitting between them. The chain's CDR3 is CASSTHGNEQFF. DNA of the CDR3: TGTGCCAGCAGTACTCATGGCAATGAGCAGTTCTTC.

This clone came up a few times. The genes are TRBV19 and TRBJ1-5, with a tentative D call TRBD1 (6 bases). Germline V gene lookup returns CDR1 LNHDA and CDR2 SQIVND (reference sequence). V was pared by 4 bases and J by 0 bases, with 10 bases between. The CDR3 has 15 residues. The CDR3 sequence: CASSTTGNSNQPQHF. The DNA of the CDR3 is TGTGCCAGTAGTACAACAGGGAATAGCAATCAGCCCCAGCATTTT.

V and J are TRBV11-2 and TRBJ1-3; no definite D call. V lost 2 bases, J lost 2 bases, and 10 bases lay in between. The CDR3 length is 15 residues. CDR1 SGHAT and CDR2 FQNNGV come from the germline V gene. The CDR3, as DNA: TGTGCCAGCAGCTTATTCACACAGCCTGGAAACACCATATATTTT. This translates into CASSLFTQPGNTIYF.

V gene TRBV27 combines with J gene TRBJ1-1, with 7 bases aligning to TRBD1. Per germline, CDR1 MNHEY and CDR2 SMNVEV (reference sequence). The trim removed 5 bases at V and 10 bases at J, leaving 4 bases unmatched. The CDR3 loop spans 11 amino acids. This chain's CDR3 is CASSTGDGAFF. In nucleotides, the CDR3 is TGTGCCAGCAGTACAGGGGATGGAGCTTTCTTT.